This paragraph reports one T cell receptor (beta chain). CD4+ cell separation produced CD45RA+ naive and CD45RA-negative memory subsets. This entry is derived from a study of shared clonotypes between healthy human individuals. Produced via immunoSEQ multiplex PCR; TCRdb's table is partial and in-frame only. Of roughly 330,000 clones listed, over 65% are singletons. The receptor was derived from a man younger than 40 in good health. The sample comprised memory CD4+ T cells sorted from blood. Subset: CD45RA-negative fraction.

The CDR3 reads CAISESGVGDTEAFF. For the CDR3, the DNA is TGTGCCATCAGTGAGTCGGGGGTAGGGGACACTGAAGCTTTCTTT. The chain carries TRBV10-3 and TRBJ1-1; a weak D match, TRBD1 (5 bases). Trimming shortened V by 0 bases and J by 3 bases, and 11 bases separated the two germline ends. Germline assignment: CDR1 ENHRY and CDR2 SYGVKD. The CDR3 extends over 15 amino acids.